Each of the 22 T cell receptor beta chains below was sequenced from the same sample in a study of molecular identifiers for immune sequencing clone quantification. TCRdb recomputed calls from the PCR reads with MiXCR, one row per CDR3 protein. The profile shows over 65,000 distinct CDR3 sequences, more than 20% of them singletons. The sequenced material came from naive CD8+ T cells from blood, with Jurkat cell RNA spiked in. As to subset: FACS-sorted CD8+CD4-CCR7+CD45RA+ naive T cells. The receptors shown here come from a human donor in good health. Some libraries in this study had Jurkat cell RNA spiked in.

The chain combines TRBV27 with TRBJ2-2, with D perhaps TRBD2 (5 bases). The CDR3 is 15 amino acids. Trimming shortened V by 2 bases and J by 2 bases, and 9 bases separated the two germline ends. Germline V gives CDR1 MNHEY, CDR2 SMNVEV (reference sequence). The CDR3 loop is CASSLQRSNTGELFF. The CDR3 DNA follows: TGTGCCAGCAGTTTACAGCGGAGCAACACCGGGGAGCTGTTTTTT.

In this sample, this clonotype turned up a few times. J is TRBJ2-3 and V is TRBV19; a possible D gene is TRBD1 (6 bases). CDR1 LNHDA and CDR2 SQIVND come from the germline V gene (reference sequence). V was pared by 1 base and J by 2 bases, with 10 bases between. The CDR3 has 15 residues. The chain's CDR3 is CASSIGMGHTDTQYF. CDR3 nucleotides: TGTGCCAGTAGTATAGGGATGGGACACACAGATACGCAGTATTTT.

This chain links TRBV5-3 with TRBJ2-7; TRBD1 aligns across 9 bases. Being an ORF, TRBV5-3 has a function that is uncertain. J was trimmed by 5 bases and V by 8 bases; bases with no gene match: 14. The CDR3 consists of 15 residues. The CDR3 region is CASRTTGTGFDEQYF. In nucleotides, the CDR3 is TGTGCCAGCAGGACCACCGGGACAGGGTTTGACGAGCAGTACTTC.

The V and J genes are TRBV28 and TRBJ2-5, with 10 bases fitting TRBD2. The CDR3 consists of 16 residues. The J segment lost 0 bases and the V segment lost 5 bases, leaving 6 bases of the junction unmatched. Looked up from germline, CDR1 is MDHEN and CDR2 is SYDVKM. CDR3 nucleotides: TGTGCCAGCAGTAGTGGACTAGCGGAGAACCAAGAGACCCAGTACTTC. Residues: CASSSGLAENQETQYF.

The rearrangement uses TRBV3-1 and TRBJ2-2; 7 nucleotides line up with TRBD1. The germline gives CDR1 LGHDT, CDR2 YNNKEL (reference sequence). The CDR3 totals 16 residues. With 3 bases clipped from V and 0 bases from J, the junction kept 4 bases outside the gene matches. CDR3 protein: CASSQIGGSNTGELFF. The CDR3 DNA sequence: TGTGCCAGCAGCCAGATAGGGGGCTCGAACACCGGGGAGCTGTTTTTT.

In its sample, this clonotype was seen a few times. CDR3 region: CASRGGFDTEAFF. The CDR3 nucleotides are TGTGCCAGCCGGGGGGGGTTCGACACTGAAGCTTTCTTT. The genes are TRBV2 and TRBJ1-1; D perhaps matches TRBD1 (5 bases). The CDR3 covers 13 residues. The V gene lost 8 bases and the J gene lost 3 bases, with 13 bases spanning the gap. From germline, CDR1 is SNHLY and CDR2 FYNNEI.

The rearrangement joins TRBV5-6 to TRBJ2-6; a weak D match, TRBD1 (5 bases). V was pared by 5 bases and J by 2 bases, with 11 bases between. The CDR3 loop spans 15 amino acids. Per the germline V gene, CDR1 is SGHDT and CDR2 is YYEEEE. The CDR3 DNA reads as TGTGCCAGCAGGGTAACAGGAACTGGGGCCAACGTCCTGACTTTC. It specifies CASRVTGTGANVLTF.

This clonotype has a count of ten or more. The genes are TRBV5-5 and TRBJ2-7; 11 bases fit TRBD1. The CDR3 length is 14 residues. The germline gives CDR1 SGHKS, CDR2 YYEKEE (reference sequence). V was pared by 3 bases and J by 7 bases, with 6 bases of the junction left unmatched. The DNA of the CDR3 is TGTGCCAGCAGCTCCGGGACAGGGGGATTTGAGCAGTACTTC. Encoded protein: CASSSGTGGFEQYF. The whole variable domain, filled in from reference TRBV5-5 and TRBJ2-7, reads DAGVTQSPTHLIKTRGQQVTLRCSPISGHKSVSWYQQVLGQGPQFIFQYYEKEERGRGNFPDRFSARQFPNYSSELNVNALLLGDSALYLCASSSGTGGFEQYFGPGTRLTVT.

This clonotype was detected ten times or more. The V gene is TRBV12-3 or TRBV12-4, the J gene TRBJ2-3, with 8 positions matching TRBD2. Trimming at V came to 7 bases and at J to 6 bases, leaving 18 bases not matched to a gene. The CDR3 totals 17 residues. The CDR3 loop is CASTPPGTGGRTDTQYF. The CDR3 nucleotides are TGTGCCAGCACCCCGCCGGGGACGGGGGGGCGAACGGATACGCAGTATTTT.

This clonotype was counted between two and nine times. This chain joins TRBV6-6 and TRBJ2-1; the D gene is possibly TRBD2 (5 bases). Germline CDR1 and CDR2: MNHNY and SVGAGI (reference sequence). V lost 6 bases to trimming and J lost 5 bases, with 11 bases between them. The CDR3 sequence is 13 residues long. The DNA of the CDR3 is TGTGCCAGCAGCAACGGGGAAAACAATGAGCAGTTCTTC. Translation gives CASSNGENNEQFF.

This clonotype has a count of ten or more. CDR3 coding DNA: TGTGCCAGCAGCCGCGGACTAGCCAATGAGCAGTTCTTC. Amino acids: CASSRGLANEQFF. The genes are TRBV7-2 and TRBJ2-1; TRBD2 matches at 8 bases. The ends lost 5 bases at V and 6 bases at J; junction bases unmatched: 3. This CDR3 region has 13 residues. The germline gives CDR1 SGHTA, CDR2 FQGNSA.

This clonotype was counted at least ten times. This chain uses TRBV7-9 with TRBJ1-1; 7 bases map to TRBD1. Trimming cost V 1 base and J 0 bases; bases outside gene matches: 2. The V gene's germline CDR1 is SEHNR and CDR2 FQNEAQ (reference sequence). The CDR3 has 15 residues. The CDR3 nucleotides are TGTGCCAGCAGCTTAGGACAGGGATTGAACACTGAAGCTTTCTTT. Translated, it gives CASSLGQGLNTEAFF.

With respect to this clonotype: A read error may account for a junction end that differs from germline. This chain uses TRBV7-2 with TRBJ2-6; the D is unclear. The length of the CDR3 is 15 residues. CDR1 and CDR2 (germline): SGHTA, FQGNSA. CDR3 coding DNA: TGTGCCAGCAGCTTTCAAGGAATTTGGGCCCACGTCCTGACTTTC. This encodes CASSFQGIWAHVLTF.

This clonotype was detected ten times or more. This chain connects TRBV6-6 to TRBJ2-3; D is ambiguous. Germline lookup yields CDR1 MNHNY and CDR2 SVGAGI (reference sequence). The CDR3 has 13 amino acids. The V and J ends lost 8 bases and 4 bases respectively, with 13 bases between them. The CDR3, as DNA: TGTGCCAGCCACTCCGTGACCTCAGATACGCAGTATTTT. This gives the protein CASHSVTSDTQYF.

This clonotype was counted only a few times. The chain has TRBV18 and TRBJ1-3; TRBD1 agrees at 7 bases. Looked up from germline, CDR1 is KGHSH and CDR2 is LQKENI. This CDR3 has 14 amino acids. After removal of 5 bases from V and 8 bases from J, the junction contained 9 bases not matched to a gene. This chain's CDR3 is CASSSTGMEDTIYF. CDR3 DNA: TGTGCCAGCTCATCGACAGGGATGGAAGACACCATATATTTT.

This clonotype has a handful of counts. CDR3 DNA sequence: TGTGCCAGCAGTTACTCGCTTGTGAGCAATCAGCCCCAGCATTTT. Its translation is CASSYSLVSNQPQHF. The V call is TRBV6-5, the J call TRBJ1-5; unclear D gene. CDR1 MNHEY and CDR2 SVGAGI come from the germline V gene. V gave up 0 bases and J gave up 1 base, with 7 bases separating them. The CDR3 has 15 amino acids.

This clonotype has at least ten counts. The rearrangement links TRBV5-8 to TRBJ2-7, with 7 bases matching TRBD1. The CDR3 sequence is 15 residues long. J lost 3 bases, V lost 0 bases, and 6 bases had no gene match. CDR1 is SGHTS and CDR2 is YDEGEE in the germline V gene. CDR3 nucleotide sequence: TGTGCCAGCAGCTTGGTTGAGGGGGCCCTCTACGAGCAGTACTTC. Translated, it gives CASSLVEGALYEQYF.

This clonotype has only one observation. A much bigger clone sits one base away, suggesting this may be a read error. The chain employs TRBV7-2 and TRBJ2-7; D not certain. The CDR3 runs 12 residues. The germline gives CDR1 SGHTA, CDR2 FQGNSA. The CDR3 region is CASGLVSYEQYF. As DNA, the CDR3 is TGTGCCAGCGGCTTAGTGTCCTACGAGCAGTACTTC.

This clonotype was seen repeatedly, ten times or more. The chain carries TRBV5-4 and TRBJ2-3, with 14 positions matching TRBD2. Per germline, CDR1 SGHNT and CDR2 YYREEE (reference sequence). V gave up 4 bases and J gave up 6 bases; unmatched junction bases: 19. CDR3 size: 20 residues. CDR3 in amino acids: CASSTEIRLAGGPVADTQYF. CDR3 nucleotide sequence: TGTGCCAGCAGCACCGAGATCCGACTAGCGGGGGGGCCCGTTGCCGATACGCAGTATTTT.

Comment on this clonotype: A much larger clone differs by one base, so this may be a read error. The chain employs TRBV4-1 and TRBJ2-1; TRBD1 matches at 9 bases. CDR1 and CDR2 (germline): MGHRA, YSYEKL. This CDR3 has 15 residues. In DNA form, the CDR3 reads TGCGCCAGCAGCCAAGATGGGGACAGGGCTAATGGGCAGTTCTTC. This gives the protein CASSQDGDRANGQFF.

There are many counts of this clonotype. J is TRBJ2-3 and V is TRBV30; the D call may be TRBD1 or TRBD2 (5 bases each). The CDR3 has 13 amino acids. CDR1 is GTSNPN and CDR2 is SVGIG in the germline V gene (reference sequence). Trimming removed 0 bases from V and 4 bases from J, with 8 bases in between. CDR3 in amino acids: CAWSVLGADTQYF. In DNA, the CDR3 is TGTGCCTGGAGTGTACTAGGGGCAGATACGCAGTATTTT.

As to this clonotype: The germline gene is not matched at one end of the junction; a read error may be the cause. CDR3 in amino acids: CSVDTGTGGPGALFF. Written as DNA, the CDR3 is TGCAGCGTTGATACCGGGACCGGGGGCCCCGGGGCGCTGTTTTTT. The chain employs TRBV29-1 and TRBJ2-2; D assignment may be TRBD1 or TRBD2 (6 bases each). CDR1 is SQVTM, CDR2 ANQGSEA, per germline. This CDR3 spans 15 amino acids.